This record concerns one TCR beta chain sequence. The CDR3 runs to 12 residues. Germline CDR1 is SGHRS and CDR2 is YFSETQ. V was trimmed by 0 bases and J by 3 bases, leaving 4 bases between them. This record belongs to a study of immune evolution from preneoplasia to lung adenocarcinoma. The data were produced by immunoSEQ multiplex PCR, yet TCRdb's version contains in-frame clones alone and is incomplete. The sample consists of about 7,500 clones, about 80% of them appearing once. The sample consisted of FFPE invasive lung adenocarcinoma tissue. The rearrangement links TRBV5-1 to TRBJ2-7; D is unresolved. This clonotype originated in a person aged 40 to 49 with lung adenocarcinoma. In DNA form, the CDR3 reads TGCGCCAGCAGCTTGGACGTCTACGAGCAGTACTTC. This sequence encodes CASSLDVYEQYF. The full variable domain, with the rest looked up from reference TRBV5-1 and TRBJ2-7, is KAGVTQTPRYLIKTRGQQVTLSCSPISGHRSVSWYQQTPGQGLQFLFEYFSETQRNKGNFPGRFSGRQFSNSRSEMNVSTLELGDSALYLCASSLDVYEQYFGPGTRLTVT.